The clone carrying this T cell receptor beta chain was observed a few times. Antigen unknown. The sample belongs to a study of response to subunit inactivated influenza vaccine. Whole-study results and caveats: New T cells are recruited in small numbers by each seasonal influenza vaccination, according to the authors' suggestion.

V lost 3 bases and J 10 bases, leaving 10 bases between the germline ends. This CDR3 has 11 residues. Per the germline V gene, CDR1 is DFQATT and CDR2 is SNEGSKA (reference sequence). From the RT-PCR reads, TCRdb called clonotypes with MiXCR, one entry per CDR3 protein. This sample yields about 300,000 distinct CDR3 sequences, of which roughly 22% are seen a single time; approximately 10% belongs to the top ten. The rearrangement joins TRBV20-1 to TRBJ2-1, with unresolved D. This sequence originates from a man between 50 and 75 years old who received an inactivated influenza vaccine. Material: PBMCs from blood, obtained less than 22 months after vaccination. In DNA, the CDR3 is TGCAGTGCTAGGGGCCGTTCGGAGCAGTTCTTC. Translated: CSARGRSEQFF.